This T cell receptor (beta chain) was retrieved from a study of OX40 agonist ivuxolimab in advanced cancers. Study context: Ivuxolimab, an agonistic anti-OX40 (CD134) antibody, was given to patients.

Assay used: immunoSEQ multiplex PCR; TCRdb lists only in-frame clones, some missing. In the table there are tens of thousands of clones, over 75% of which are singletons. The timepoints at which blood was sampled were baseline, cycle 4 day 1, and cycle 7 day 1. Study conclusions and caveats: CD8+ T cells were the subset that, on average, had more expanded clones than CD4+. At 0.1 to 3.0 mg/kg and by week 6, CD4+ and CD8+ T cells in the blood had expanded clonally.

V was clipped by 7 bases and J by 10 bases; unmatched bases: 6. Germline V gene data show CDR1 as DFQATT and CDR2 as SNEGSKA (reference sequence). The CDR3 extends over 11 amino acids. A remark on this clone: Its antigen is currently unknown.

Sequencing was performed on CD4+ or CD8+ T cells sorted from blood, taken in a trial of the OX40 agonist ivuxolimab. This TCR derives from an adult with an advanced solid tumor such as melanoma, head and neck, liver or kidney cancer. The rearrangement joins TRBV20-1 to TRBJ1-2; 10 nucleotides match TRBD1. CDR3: CSVGQGVDYTF. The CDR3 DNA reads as TGCAGTGTTGGACAGGGGGTCGACTACACCTTC.